This entry lists 24 T cell receptor beta chains sequenced from one sample in a study of OX40 agonist ivuxolimab in advanced cancers. Sequencing was performed with immunoSEQ multiplex PCR; in TCRdb, only in-frame clones are kept and a portion is missing. In the table there are approximately 100,000 clones, roughly 89% of which are singletons. The material sequenced was CD4+ or CD8+ T cells sorted from blood, taken in a trial of the OX40 agonist ivuxolimab. The receptors here all came from an adult with an advanced solid tumor such as melanoma, head and neck, liver or kidney cancer.

The chain combines TRBV7-2 with TRBJ2-3, with D possibly being TRBD1 (5 bases). This CDR3 spans 12 amino acids. Germline CDR1 reads SGHTA; CDR2 reads FQGNSA. The V gene lost 3 bases and the J gene lost 6 bases, with 7 bases spanning the gap. CDR3 DNA sequence: TGTGCCAGCAGCTTCAGGGTGGATACGCAGTATTTT. This translates into CASSFRVDTQYF.

The V call is TRBV7-2, the J call TRBJ2-3; 9 nucleotides align to TRBD2. V was clipped by 6 bases and J by 4 bases; unmatched bases: 17. CDR3 length: 18 amino acids. Germline assignment: CDR1 SGHTA and CDR2 FQGNSA. The CDR3 sequence is CASSSPAGGPSAADTQYF. As DNA, the CDR3 is TGTGCCAGCAGTTCCCCGGCGGGGGGGCCCTCAGCGGCAGATACGCAGTATTTT. Together with reference TRBV7-2 and TRBJ2-3, the CDR3 gives the full variable domain: GAGVSQSPSNKVTEKGKDVELRCDPISGHTALYWYRQSLGQGLEFLIYFQGNSAPDKSGLPSDRFSAERTGGSVSTLTIQRTQQEDSAVYLCASSSPAGGPSAADTQYFGPGTRLTVL.

The rearrangement links TRBV18 to TRBJ2-3, with D unclear. The germline V gene encodes CDR1 KGHSH and CDR2 LQKENI. This CDR3 has 12 amino acids. With 5 bases removed from V and 6 bases from J, the gap between germline ends came to 9 bases. This chain's CDR3 is CASSVQGDTQYF. The CDR3 bases are TGTGCCAGCTCAGTACAAGGGGATACGCAGTATTTT.

This chain connects TRBV7-8 to TRBJ2-1; D gene uncertain. Trimming shortened V by 4 bases and J by 3 bases, and 16 bases separated the two germline ends. The germline V gene has CDR1 SGHVS and CDR2 FQNEAQ. This CDR3 contains 16 residues. The CDR3 is CASSSARTSIYNEQFF. In DNA, the CDR3 is TGTGCCAGCAGCTCGGCCAGGACCTCAATCTACAATGAGCAGTTCTTC.

This clone was found once. The J gene is TRBJ1-1, the V gene TRBV4-1; D is perhaps TRBD1 (6 bases). Germline CDR1 reads MGHRA; CDR2 reads YSYEKL. This CDR3 contains 16 residues. V lost 2 bases and J 0 bases, leaving 13 bases between the germline ends. The CDR3 nucleotides are TGCGCCAGCAGCCAACAGACAGGAACTATGAACACTGAAGCTTTCTTT. This codes for CASSQQTGTMNTEAFF.

CDR3: CASSRDRETQYF. CDR3 nucleotides: TGTGCCAGTAGTAGGGACAGGGAGACCCAGTACTTC. This rearrangement joins TRBV19 to TRBJ2-5; 8 nucleotides line up with TRBD1. CDR1 LNHDA and CDR2 SQIVND come from the germline V gene (reference sequence). After removal of 4 bases from V and 5 bases from J, the junction contained 0 bases not matched to a gene. CDR3 size: 12 residues.

This chain joins TRBV28 and TRBJ2-3; D is unresolved. Trimming shortened V by 4 bases and J by 3 bases, and 14 bases separated the two germline ends. Germline lookup yields CDR1 MDHEN and CDR2 SYDVKM. This CDR3 spans 15 amino acids. CDR3 loop: CASSSPAAYTDTQYF. DNA for the CDR3: TGTGCCAGCAGTTCCCCGGCCGCCTATACAGATACGCAGTATTTT.

The genes are TRBV10-3 and TRBJ2-7; 9 bases fit TRBD1. CDR1 and CDR2 from the germline V gene are ENHRY and SYGVKD. The CDR3 loop spans 14 amino acids. After removal of 11 bases from V and 4 bases from J, the junction contained 12 bases not matched to a gene. Written as DNA, the CDR3 is TGTGCCGCAACTGGCGGGACAGGGATTTACGAGCAGTACTTC. Amino acids: CAATGGTGIYEQYF.

This chain uses TRBV30 with TRBJ2-7; possibly TRBD2 for D (6 bases). Germline lookup yields CDR1 GTSNPN and CDR2 SVGIG (reference sequence). The ends were cut back, 4 bases at V and 4 bases at J, with 14 bases in the middle. This CDR3 contains 13 residues. The CDR3 DNA reads TGTGCCTGGACCACACAAGGGAGGTACGAGCAGTACTTC. As protein: CAWTTQGRYEQYF.

The J gene is TRBJ2-5, the V gene TRBV4-3; TRBD1 matches 10 bases. The CDR3 consists of 15 residues. V shed 5 bases, J shed 4 bases, and the junction held 7 bases outside the gene matches. Germline CDR1 and CDR2: LGHNA and YSLEER. CDR3 DNA sequence: TGCGCCAGCAGCTATACGACAGGGGGCCGAGAGACCCAGTACTTC. This translates into CASSYTTGGRETQYF.

V and J are TRBV7-2 and TRBJ1-2; no reliable D call. V was clipped by 1 base and J by 5 bases, with 8 bases between them. Germline CDR1 and CDR2: SGHTA and FQGNSA. This CDR3 spans 13 amino acids. CDR3 loop: CASSLDPTYGYTF. The CDR3 region has the DNA TGTGCCAGCAGCTTAGACCCGACTTATGGCTACACCTTC.

In its sample, this clone was seen once. CDR3 in amino acids: CASSRDRDVNTEAFF. In nucleotides, the CDR3 is TGTGCCAGCAGCCGAGATCGGGACGTGAACACTGAAGCTTTCTTT. The chain links TRBV7-9 to TRBJ1-1; weak D call: TRBD1 (5 bases). The germline V gene has CDR1 SEHNR and CDR2 FQNEAQ (reference sequence). Trimming cost V 5 bases and J 0 bases, with 13 bases left between them. The CDR3 extends over 15 amino acids.

The rearrangement joins TRBV4-2 to TRBJ2-5, with 7 bases aligning to TRBD2. Trimming removed 1 base from V and 2 bases from J; junction bases left unmatched: 7. Germline V gives CDR1 LGHNA, CDR2 YNFKEQ. The CDR3 runs to 16 residues. CDR3 in amino acids: CASSQGLQGGQETQYF. CDR3 sequence (DNA): TGTGCCAGCAGCCAAGGGCTGCAGGGAGGGCAAGAGACCCAGTACTTC.

The rearrangement uses TRBV7-9 and TRBJ1-1; 8 nucleotides align to TRBD1. With V trimmed by 5 bases and J by 4 bases, 9 bases remained unmatched. CDR1 is SEHNR, CDR2 FQNEAQ, per germline (reference sequence). The CDR3 has 15 residues. CDR3 DNA sequence: TGTGCCAGCAGCCCTCGGACAGGGCGAGCCACTGAAGCTTTCTTT. This encodes CASSPRTGRATEAFF. Filled out from reference TRBV7-9 and TRBJ1-1, the complete variable domain reads DTGVSQNPRHKITKRGQNVTFRCDPISEHNRLYWYRQTLGQGPEFLTYFQNEAQLEKSRLLSDRFSAERPKGSFSTLEIQRTEQGDSAMYLCASSPRTGRATEAFFGQGTRLTVV.

This clone was seen just once. In the same sample, other DNA sequences code for this CDR3. The chain combines TRBV19 with TRBJ2-7; 7 nucleotides line up with TRBD1. Trimming took 8 bases from V and 4 from J; bases not matched to a gene: 2. Germline V CDR1 and CDR2: LNHDA, SQIVND (reference sequence). The CDR3 runs to 11 residues. CDR3 nucleotides: TGTGCCAGTCGACAGGGTTACGAGCAGTACTTC. Translation gives CASRQGYEQYF.

The chain combines TRBV28 with TRBJ1-1, with D possibly TRBD1 on 5 matching bases. Germline V lookup: CDR1 MDHEN, CDR2 SYDVKM. The CDR3 consists of 14 residues. Trimming left V 4 bases short and J 0 bases short, with 9 bases between. The CDR3 is CASSSGALNTEAFF. CDR3 DNA sequence: TGTGCCAGCAGTTCTGGGGCCCTGAACACTGAAGCTTTCTTT.

V is TRBV30 and J is TRBJ2-1; no firm D call. This CDR3 spans 11 amino acids. V shed 5 bases and J shed 4 bases, with 6 bases lying between them. Per germline, CDR1 GTSNPN and CDR2 SVGIG (reference sequence). CDR3 in DNA: TGTGCCTGGGGATCTTACAATGAGCAGTTCTTC. Its protein is CAWGSYNEQFF.

V is TRBV23-1 and J is TRBJ1-2; D remains ambiguous. TRBV23-1 qualifies as an ORF whose function is uncertain. The V end lost 2 bases, the J end lost 4 bases, and 14 bases lay between the germline ends. The CDR3 is 15 residues long. CDR3 sequence: CASSQEGAVTYGYTF. DNA of the CDR3: TGCGCCAGCAGTCAAGAGGGCGCGGTGACCTATGGCTACACCTTC.

The CDR3 here is CASREGTGTPGELFF. CDR3 DNA sequence: TGTGCCAGCAGGGAGGGGACAGGAACACCCGGGGAGCTGTTTTTT. The V gene is TRBV6-1, the J gene TRBJ2-2, with 8 bases lining up with TRBD1. The germline gives CDR1 MNHNS, CDR2 SASEGT. There are 15 residues in the CDR3. The V and J ends lost 6 bases and 6 bases, in that order; junction bases with no gene match: 9.

The chain couples TRBV7-2 to TRBJ2-1; the D gene is possibly TRBD2 (6 bases). Germline CDR1 and CDR2: SGHTA and FQGNSA. This CDR3 has 15 residues. V lost 3 bases and J 4 bases, leaving 13 bases between the germline ends. In DNA, the CDR3 is TGTGCCAGCAGCTTGTCGCGGGGAAGGTACAATGAGCAGTTCTTC. Translation: CASSLSRGRYNEQFF.

CDR3 sequence reads: CASSPPGGSPQHF. The CDR3 DNA reads as TGTGCCAGCTCACCCCCGGGGGGATCGCCCCAGCATTTT. The chain combines TRBV18 with TRBJ1-5; the D gene is possibly TRBD1 (5 bases). V was clipped by 3 bases and J by 9 bases, with 12 bases between them. CDR3 length equals 13 residues. Germline V CDR1 and CDR2: KGHSH, LQKENI.

The sample holds one count of this clone. This chain uses TRBV27 with TRBJ1-2; a possible D gene is TRBD1 (6 bases). The length of the CDR3 is 15 residues. Germline V gives CDR1 MNHEY, CDR2 SMNVEV (reference sequence). Trimming pared 0 bases from V and 5 bases from J, leaving 13 bases between. CDR3 amino acids: CASSLSNRGAYGYTF. In DNA, the CDR3 is TGTGCCAGCAGTTTATCGAATAGGGGGGCATATGGCTACACCTTC.

The chain is built from TRBV6-6 and TRBJ2-7, with 9 bases identical to TRBD1. V dropped 4 bases and J dropped 1; count of bases not matched to a gene: 5. This CDR3 is 15 amino acids long. The V gene's germline CDR1 is MNHNY and CDR2 SVGAGI (reference sequence). This chain's CDR3 is CASSSAGTGSYEQYF. CDR3 DNA sequence: TGTGCCAGCAGTTCGGCCGGGACAGGGTCCTACGAGCAGTACTTC.

This sequence joins TRBV5-1 and TRBJ1-1, with 7 bases aligning to TRBD1. Trimming at V came to 1 base and at J to 7 bases, leaving 13 bases not matched to a gene. Germline loops: CDR1 SGHRS, CDR2 YFSETQ. The CDR3 covers 16 residues. The CDR3 region is CASSLTGEPRTGEAFF. DNA of the CDR3: TGCGCCAGCAGCTTGACAGGGGAACCAAGGACAGGTGAAGCTTTCTTT. The whole variable domain, remainder taken from reference TRBV5-1 and TRBJ1-1, is KAGVTQTPRYLIKTRGQQVTLSCSPISGHRSVSWYQQTPGQGLQFLFEYFSETQRNKGNFPGRFSGRQFSNSRSEMNVSTLELGDSALYLCASSLTGEPRTGEAFFGQGTRLTVV.